The next 27 T cell receptor beta chains were all read from a single sample in a study of T cells in Graves' hyperthyroidism and ophthalmopathy. TCR beta CDR3 region amplification was performed from RNA transcripts. HTBI primers drove first-round RT-PCR of the TCR CDR3. Using its own MiXCR run on the multiplex PCR reads, TCRdb lists one record per CDR3 protein. Of 700,000 or so distinct CDR3 sequences listed, 16% are singletons. Sequenced sample: blood. The receptors were gathered from a man younger than 30 with Graves' hyperthyroidism.

V and J are TRBV19 and TRBJ2-7, with D tentatively TRBD1 or TRBD2 (5 bases each). Germline-derived CDR1 and CDR2 are LNHDA and SQIVND (reference sequence). With 3 bases removed from V and 4 bases from J, the gap between germline ends came to 13 bases. The CDR3 runs to 14 residues. The CDR3 DNA reads TGTGCCAGTAGTATTAGCAGGGACGGATACGAGCAGTACTTC. Protein: CASSISRDGYEQYF. The full variable domain, in which reference TRBV19 and TRBJ2-7 provide the parts outside the CDR3, is DGGITQSPKYLFRKEGQNVTLSCEQNLNHDAMYWYRQDPGQGLRLIYYSQIVNDFQKGDIAEGYSVSREKKESFPLTVTSAQKNPTAFYLCASSISRDGYEQYFGPGTRLTVT.

This clonotype was observed at least ten times. The DNA is omitted, as the CDR3 cannot be located on it reliably, and the CDR3 follows TCRdb's listing. The V and J genes are TRBV2 and TRBJ2-1. The CDR3 adds up to 15 amino acids, both ends counted. Germline V lookup: CDR1 SNHLY, CDR2 FYNNEI. CDR3 loop: CASSSSASAYNEQFF.

The gene calls are TRBV5-1 and TRBJ2-7, with unresolved D. The ends were cut back, 5 bases at V and 2 bases at J, with 20 bases in the middle. The CDR3 contains 16 residues. The germline V gene encodes CDR1 SGHRS and CDR2 YFSETQ. The DNA of the CDR3 is TGCGCCAGCAGGCCCACGACGCGGACGATAACCTACGAGCAGTACTTC. It encodes CASRPTTRTITYEQYF.

V and J are TRBV19 and TRBJ2-5, with D perhaps given as TRBD1 or TRBD2 (5 bases each). From germline, CDR1 is LNHDA and CDR2 SQIVND (reference sequence). Trimming shortened V by 5 bases and J by 1 base, and 14 bases separated the two germline ends. This CDR3 is built from 15 residues. CDR3 sequence reads: CASSPRGTVQETQYF. The CDR3 DNA follows: TGTGCCAGTAGTCCCCGAGGGACGGTCCAAGAGACCCAGTACTTC.

This clonotype was counted ten times or more. J is TRBJ2-1 and V is TRBV15; D is unclear. This CDR3 is 15 amino acids long. Trimming removed 0 bases at V and 6 bases at J, with 12 bases between. Per germline, CDR1 LNHNV and CDR2 YYDKDF (reference sequence). CDR3 region: CATSRDNRNLNEQFF. CDR3 in DNA: TGTGCCACCAGCAGAGATAACAGAAACCTCAATGAGCAGTTCTTC.

The table lists this clonotype with many counts. This chain joins TRBV12-3 or TRBV12-4 and TRBJ1-1; D might be TRBD1 (6 bases). CDR3 length: 11 residues. Deletions cut 6 bases from V and 11 bases from J, with 13 bases between. CDR3 DNA: TGTGCCAGCAGCAACAGGGTCTGGGCTTTCTTT. Translating gives CASSNRVWAFF.

On this clonotype itself: With a much larger clone just one base away, this may be a read error. The conserved closing phenylalanine or tryptophan is absent in this CDR3, likely reflecting a read error. CDR3 sequence (DNA): TGTGCCAGCAGCTTAGATTCGGGGCACAATGAGCAGTTCCTC. Its protein product is CASSLDSGHNEQFL. The gene calls are TRBV11-2 and TRBJ2-1, with D possibly called TRBD1 or TRBD2 (5 bases each). The V gene's germline CDR1 is SGHAT and CDR2 FQNNGV. This CDR3 has 14 amino acids. V lost 0 bases, J lost 5 bases, and 8 bases lay in between.

V and J are TRBV28 and TRBJ2-1; 12 bases match TRBD2. Germline CDR1 MDHEN, CDR2 SYDVKM. Trimming at V came to 4 bases and at J to 6 bases, leaving 4 bases not matched to a gene. The CDR3 totals 15 residues. This chain's CDR3 is CASSWGLAGPNEQFF. DNA for the CDR3: TGTGCCAGCAGTTGGGGACTAGCGGGCCCCAATGAGCAGTTCTTC.

This clonotype was detected many times. The chain links TRBV12-3 or TRBV12-4 to TRBJ2-3; D is perhaps TRBD1 or TRBD2 (6 bases each). The CDR3 covers 14 residues. V lost 3 bases to trimming and J lost 4 bases, with 11 bases between them. The CDR3 DNA reads TGTGCCAGCAGTTTTCCGGGGGCCCCAGATACGCAGTATTTT. This encodes CASSFPGAPDTQYF.

This clonotype was recorded at least ten times. The chain recombines TRBV28 with TRBJ1-5, with D hard to call. CDR1 and CDR2 from the germline V gene are MDHEN and SYDVKM. The V gene lost 1 base and the J gene lost 7 bases, with 5 bases spanning the gap. The CDR3 totals 12 residues. DNA of the CDR3: TGTGCCAGCAGTTTATATAAGCAGCCCCAGCATTTT. Its translation: CASSLYKQPQHF.

The chain uses TRBV12-3 or TRBV12-4 and TRBJ1-1, with D possibly TRBD1 on 6 matching bases. This CDR3 has 13 residues. Trimming removed 1 base from V and 11 bases from J, with 14 bases in between. The CDR3 region is CASSLVGGLGAFF. CDR3 nucleotides: TGTGCCAGCAGTTTAGTCGGGGGCCTGGGGGCTTTCTTT.

This clonotype was observed at least ten times. V and J are TRBV12-3 or TRBV12-4 and TRBJ2-7; 8 bases align to TRBD2. The J segment lost 4 bases and the V segment lost 5 bases, leaving 13 bases of the junction unmatched. The CDR3 totals 16 residues. The chain's CDR3 is CASSPPGRAGVYEQYF. The DNA of the CDR3 is TGTGCCAGCAGTCCTCCGGGCAGAGCGGGAGTATACGAGCAGTACTTC.

Many counts were recorded for this clonotype. This chain joins TRBV18 and TRBJ2-7; 9 bases fit TRBD2. V gave up 2 bases and J gave up 4 bases; unmatched junction bases: 9. This CDR3 contains 16 residues. Germline V gene sequence: CDR1 KGHSH, CDR2 LQKENI. The CDR3 loop reads CASSPIRREGRYEQYF. The CDR3 DNA is TGTGCCAGCTCACCAATCCGGCGGGAGGGCCGGTACGAGCAGTACTTC. The entire variable domain, with the rest obtained from reference TRBV18 and TRBJ2-7, is as follows: NAGVMQNPRHLVRRRGQEARLRCSPMKGHSHVYWYRQLPEEGLKFMVYLQKENIIDESGMPKERFSAEFPKEGPSILRIQQVVRGDSAAYFCASSPIRREGRYEQYFGPGTRLTVT.

This rearrangement joins TRBV6-1 to TRBJ2-1, with 10 bases fitting TRBD1. The CDR3 extends over 17 amino acids. J gave up 3 bases and V 6 bases, and 11 bases lay outside the gene matches. CDR1 MNHNS and CDR2 SASEGT come from the germline V gene. The CDR3 bases are TGTGCCAGCAGCCGCTCCGGGACAGGGGCCCTCTACAATGAGCAGTTCTTC. Its translation is CASSRSGTGALYNEQFF.

The chain links TRBV7-9 to TRBJ1-2, with 8 bases lining up with TRBD1. CDR3 length: 14 amino acids. Losses at the gene ends were 4 bases for V and 5 bases for J; bases not matched to a gene: 6. Germline CDR1 SEHNR, CDR2 FQNEAQ (reference sequence). CDR3 nucleotide sequence: TGTGCCAGCAGCTCCCTGACAGGGGTTTATGGCTACACCTTC. Protein: CASSSLTGVYGYTF.

This clonotype was observed a handful of times. CDR3 in amino acids: CASSPLGSLSGNTIYF. For the CDR3, the DNA is TGTGCCAGCTCACCACTAGGCAGCCTCTCTGGAAACACCATATATTTT. The V and J genes are TRBV18 and TRBJ1-3; no reliable D call. Looked up from germline, CDR1 is KGHSH and CDR2 is LQKENI. V was clipped by 1 base and J by 0 bases, with 10 bases between them. The CDR3 sequence is 16 residues long.

This clonotype was seen a single time. V usage is TRBV6-2 or TRBV6-3 and J usage is TRBJ2-3, with 8 bases matching TRBD2. V gave up 5 bases and J gave up 5 bases; unmatched junction bases: 9. Germline CDR1 MNHEY, CDR2 SVGEGT. The CDR3 extends over 15 amino acids. In DNA, the CDR3 is TGTGCCAGCAGTGTCCAGCGGGAGAGGGGAGATACGCAGTATTTT. Translation gives CASSVQRERGDTQYF.

This clonotype was found many times. The chain carries TRBV3-1 and TRBJ2-7; the D is unclear. V lost 8 bases to trimming and J lost 5 bases, with 1 base between them. The CDR3 is made up of 8 amino acids. Germline-derived CDR1 and CDR2 are LGHDT and YNNKEL (reference sequence). CDR3 in amino acids: CASDEQYF. CDR3 in DNA: TGTGCCAGCGACGAGCAGTACTTC.

This clonotype was detected only a few times. V is TRBV29-1 and J is TRBJ2-1, with TRBD2 identical over 8 bases. Germline assignment: CDR1 SQVTM and CDR2 ANQGSEA. V shed 3 bases, J shed 5 bases, and the junction held 6 bases outside the gene matches. The CDR3 covers 14 residues. CDR3 nucleotides: TGCAGCGTTGATGGCGCGGGAGGTCACAATGAGCAGTTCTTC. Protein sequence: CSVDGAGGHNEQFF.

J is TRBJ2-2 and V is TRBV6-1; D is tentatively TRBD1 or TRBD2 (5 bases each). The V gene lost 2 bases and the J gene lost 6 bases, with 16 bases spanning the gap. Looked up from germline, CDR1 is MNHNS and CDR2 is SASEGT. This CDR3 spans 16 amino acids. The CDR3 DNA follows: TGTGCCAGCAGTGAACAGGGAGAACCTGGAGCCGGGGAGCTGTTTTTT. It is translated as CASSEQGEPGAGELFF.

This clonotype was counted a few times. The chain links TRBV5-1 to TRBJ1-5; D gene ambiguous. Germline V gene sequence: CDR1 SGHRS, CDR2 YFSETQ. The CDR3 runs 15 residues. Trimming shortened V by 2 bases and J by 3 bases, and 12 bases separated the two germline ends. The CDR3 DNA reads TGCGCCAGCAGCTTTGGGCGTTATCCCAATCAGCCCCAGCATTTT. Amino acid sequence: CASSFGRYPNQPQHF. Filled out from reference TRBV5-1 and TRBJ1-5, the complete variable domain reads KAGVTQTPRYLIKTRGQQVTLSCSPISGHRSVSWYQQTPGQGLQFLFEYFSETQRNKGNFPGRFSGRQFSNSRSEMNVSTLELGDSALYLCASSFGRYPNQPQHFGDGTRLSIL.

The genes are TRBV20-1 and TRBJ1-1, with unresolved D. With 3 bases removed from V and 2 bases from J, the gap between germline ends came to 7 bases. CDR1 and CDR2 from the germline V gene are DFQATT and SNEGSKA (reference sequence). This CDR3 has 12 amino acids. CDR3 in amino acids: CSARGYNTEAFF. DNA for the CDR3: TGCAGTGCTAGGGGTTACAACACTGAAGCTTTCTTT.

This rearrangement joins TRBV7-2 to TRBJ2-7; 11 nucleotides agree with TRBD2. CDR3 length: 19 amino acids. Germline CDR1 and CDR2: SGHTA and FQGNSA. J gave up 2 bases and V 5 bases, and 17 bases lay outside the gene matches. CDR3 sequence reads: CASSPRSALAGGNPYEQYF. The DNA of the CDR3 is TGTGCCAGCAGCCCCAGATCTGCGCTAGCGGGAGGCAACCCCTACGAGCAGTACTTC.

The chain joins TRBV6-5 to TRBJ1-5, with unresolved D. CDR3 length: 14 residues. Germline values: CDR1 MNHEY, CDR2 SVGAGI. Trimming removed 5 bases from V and 0 bases from J, with 8 bases in between. The CDR3 spells CASSHPHSNQPQHF. DNA for the CDR3: TGTGCCAGCAGTCACCCTCATAGCAATCAGCCCCAGCATTTT.

This clonotype was counted at least ten times. This chain uses TRBV11-2 with TRBJ2-7, with TRBD2 identical over 7 bases. The CDR3 extends over 15 amino acids. Germline V CDR1 and CDR2: SGHAT, FQNNGV. J lost 0 bases, V lost 5 bases, and 7 bases had no gene match. The CDR3 is CASSLAARSSYEQYF. The CDR3 DNA sequence: TGTGCCAGCAGCCTAGCGGCCCGGAGCTCCTACGAGCAGTACTTC.

This clonotype was seen ten or more times. CDR3 DNA: TGTGCCAGCAGTTACTCGGGGACAGGGGGCACTGAAGCTTTCTTT. Protein sequence: CASSYSGTGGTEAFF. This chain links TRBV6-5 with TRBJ1-1, with 11 bases identical to TRBD1. Germline V gene data show CDR1 as MNHEY and CDR2 as SVGAGI. The CDR3 contains 15 residues. J lost 4 bases, V lost 0 bases, and 1 base had no gene match.

The chain employs TRBV29-1 and TRBJ2-7; weak D call: TRBD1 (5 bases). This CDR3 spans 11 amino acids. V gave up 4 bases and J gave up 4 bases, with 8 bases separating them. The germline V gene has CDR1 SQVTM and CDR2 ANQGSEA. CDR3 DNA sequence: TGCAGCGTTGTATCAGGGTACGAGCAGTACTTC. Translating gives CSVVSGYEQYF.